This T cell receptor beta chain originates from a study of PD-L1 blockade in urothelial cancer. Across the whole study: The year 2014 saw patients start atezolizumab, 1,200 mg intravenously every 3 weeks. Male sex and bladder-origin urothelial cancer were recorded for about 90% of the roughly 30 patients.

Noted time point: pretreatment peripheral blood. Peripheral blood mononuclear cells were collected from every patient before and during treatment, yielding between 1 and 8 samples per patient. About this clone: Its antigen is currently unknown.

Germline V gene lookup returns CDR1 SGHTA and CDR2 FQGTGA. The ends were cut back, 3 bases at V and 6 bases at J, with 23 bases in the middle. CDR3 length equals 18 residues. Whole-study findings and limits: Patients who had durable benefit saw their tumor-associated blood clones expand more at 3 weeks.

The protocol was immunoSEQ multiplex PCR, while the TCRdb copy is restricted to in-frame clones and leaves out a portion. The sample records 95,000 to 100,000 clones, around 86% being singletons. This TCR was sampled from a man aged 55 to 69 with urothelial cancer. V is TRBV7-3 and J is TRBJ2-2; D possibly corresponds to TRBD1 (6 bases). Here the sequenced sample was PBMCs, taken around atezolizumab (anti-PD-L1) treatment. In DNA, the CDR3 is TGTGCCAGCAGCTTTAGAGGGTCCGTACAGGGAGTTGCCGGGGAGCTGTTTTTT. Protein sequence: CASSFRGSVQGVAGELFF.